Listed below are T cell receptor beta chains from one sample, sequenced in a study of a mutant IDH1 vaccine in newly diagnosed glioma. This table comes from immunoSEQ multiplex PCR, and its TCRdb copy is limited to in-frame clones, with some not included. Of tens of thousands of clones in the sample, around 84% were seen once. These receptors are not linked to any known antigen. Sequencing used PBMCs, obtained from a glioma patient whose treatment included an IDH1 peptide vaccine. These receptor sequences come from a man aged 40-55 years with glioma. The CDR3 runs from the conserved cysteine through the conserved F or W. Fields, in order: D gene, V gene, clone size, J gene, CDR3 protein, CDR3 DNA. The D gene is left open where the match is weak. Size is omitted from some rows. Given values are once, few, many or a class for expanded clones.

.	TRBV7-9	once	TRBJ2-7	CASSLLGQGIYEQYF	TGTGCCAGCAGCCTCCTCGGCCAAGGGATCTACGAGCAGTACTTC
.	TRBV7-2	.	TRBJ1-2	CASTPTAGGYTF	TGTGCCAGCACCCCTACCGCTGGTGGCTACACCTTC
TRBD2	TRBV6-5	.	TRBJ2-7	CASSRRTSGSYEQYF	TGTGCCAGCAGCCGACGGACTAGCGGGAGTTACGAGCAGTACTTC
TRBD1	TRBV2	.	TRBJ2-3	CASSATGGTDTQYF	TGTGCCAGCAGTGCGACAGGGGGAACAGATACGCAGTATTTT
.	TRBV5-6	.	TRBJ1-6	CASSPLRSYNSPLHF	TGTGCCAGCAGTCCCCTGCGTTCCTATAATTCACCCCTCCACTTT
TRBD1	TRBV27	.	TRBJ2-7	CASSLKGQPSSYEQYF	TGTGCCAGCAGTTTAAAGGGACAGCCGAGCTCCTACGAGCAGTACTTC
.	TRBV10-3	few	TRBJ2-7	CAISENTLSYEQYF	TGTGCCATCAGTGAAAATACACTCTCCTACGAGCAGTACTTC
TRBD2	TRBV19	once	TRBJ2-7	CASRKSGISYEQYF	TGTGCCAGTAGGAAAAGCGGGATCAGCTACGAGCAGTACTTC
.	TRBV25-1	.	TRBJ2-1	CASSDHVNEQFF	TGTGCCAGCAGTGACCACGTTAATGAGCAGTTCTTC
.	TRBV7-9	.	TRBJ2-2	CASTPVGFTQGELFF	TGTGCCAGCACCCCCGTGGGATTCACACAGGGGGAGCTGTTTTTT
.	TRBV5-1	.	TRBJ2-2	CASSKGTAGELFF	TGCGCCAGCAGCAAAGGGACGGCCGGGGAGCTGTTTTTT
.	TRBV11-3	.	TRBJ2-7	CASSLAQGIGYEQYF	TGTGCCAGCAGCTTAGCACAGGGCATTGGCTACGAGCAGTACTTC
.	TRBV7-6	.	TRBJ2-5	CASSGQETQYF	TGTGCCAGCAGCGGCCAAGAGACCCAGTACTTC
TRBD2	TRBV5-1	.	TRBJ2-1	CASSLGASGRPMGFDEQFF	TGCGCCAGCAGCTTGGGGGCTAGCGGGAGACCTATGGGGTTCGATGAGCAGTTCTTC
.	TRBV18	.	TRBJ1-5	CASSLDSNQPQHF	TGTGCCAGCTCTCTCGACAGCAATCAGCCCCAGCATTTT
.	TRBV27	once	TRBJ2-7	CASSGHGQIYEQYF	TGTGCCAGCAGTGGACACGGACAGATTTACGAGCAGTACTTC
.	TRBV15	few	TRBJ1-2	CATSRRPARGYTF	TGTGCCACCAGCAGACGGCCGGCACGCGGCTACACCTTC
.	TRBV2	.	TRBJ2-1	CASSGSYNEQFF	TGTGCCAGCAGTGGATCCTACAATGAGCAGTTCTTC
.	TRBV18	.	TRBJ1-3	CASSDVNSGNTIYF	TGTGCCAGCTCAGATGTTAACTCTGGAAACACCATATATTTT
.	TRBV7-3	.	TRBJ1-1	CASSPKDTLRMDTEAFF	TGTGCCAGCAGCCCGAAGGACACCCTGAGGATGGACACTGAAGCTTTCTTT
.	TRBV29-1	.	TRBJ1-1	CSTRAGAMNTEAFF	TGCAGCACACGGGCGGGGGCCATGAACACTGAAGCTTTCTTT
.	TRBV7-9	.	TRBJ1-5	CASSLTGGNQPQHF	TGTGCCAGCAGCCTGACAGGAGGTAATCAGCCCCAGCATTTT
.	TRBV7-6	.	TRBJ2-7	CASSLETGSSYEQYF	TGTGCCAGCAGCTTGGAGACAGGTAGCTCCTACGAGCAGTACTTC
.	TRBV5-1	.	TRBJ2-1	CASSLSDYNEQFF	TGCGCCAGCAGCTTGTCGGACTACAATGAGCAGTTCTTC
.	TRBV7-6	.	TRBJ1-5	CASSPSGQSYNQPQHF	TGTGCCAGCAGCCCCAGCGGACAGTCTTATAATCAGCCCCAGCATTTT
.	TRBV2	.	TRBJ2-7	CASSEGISQYF	TGTGCCAGCAGTGAAGGGATTTCGCAGTACTTC
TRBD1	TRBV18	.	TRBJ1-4	CASSPRGITGGLPATNEKLFF	TGTGCCAGCTCACCACGTGGAATCACAGGGGGCCTCCCGGCCACTAATGAAAAACTGTTTTTT
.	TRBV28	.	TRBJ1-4	CASSLGRALVEKLFF	TGTGCCAGCAGTTTAGGCAGGGCTTTAGTTGAAAAACTGTTTTTT
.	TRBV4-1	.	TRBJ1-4	CASRDGDPSNEKLFF	TGCGCCAGCAGAGACGGGGATCCCTCTAATGAAAAACTGTTTTTT
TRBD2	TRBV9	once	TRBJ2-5	CASSVGQAGGQETQYF	TGTGCCAGCAGCGTAGGGCAAGCGGGAGGCCAAGAGACCCAGTACTTC
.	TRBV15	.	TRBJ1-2	CATSSGGQPYGYTF	TGTGCCACCAGCTCAGGTGGACAGCCGTATGGCTACACCTTC
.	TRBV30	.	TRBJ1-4	CAWRTKKFPHEKLFF	TGTGCCTGGAGGACAAAGAAGTTTCCGCATGAAAAACTGTTTTTT
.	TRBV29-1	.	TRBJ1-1	CSVARNTEAFF	TGCAGCGTCGCAAGGAACACTGAAGCTTTCTTT
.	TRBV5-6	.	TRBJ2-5	CASSFPSQETQYF	TGTGCCAGCAGCTTTCCGTCTCAAGAGACCCAGTACTTC
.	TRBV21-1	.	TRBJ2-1	CASSMYVNNEQFF	TGTGCCAGCAGCATGTATGTAAACAATGAGCAGTTCTTC
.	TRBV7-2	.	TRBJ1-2	CASSPGSGQGYTF	TGTGCCAGCAGCCCTGGATCCGGGCAGGGCTACACCTTC
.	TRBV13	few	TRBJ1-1	CASSLVLGESAEAFF	TGTGCCAGCAGCTTAGTTCTCGGGGAGAGCGCTGAAGCTTTCTTT
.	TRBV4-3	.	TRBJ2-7	CASSQDSSRYEQYF	TGCGCCAGCAGCCAAGATAGTTCCAGGTACGAGCAGTACTTC
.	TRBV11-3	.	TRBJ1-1	CASSLARGTEAFF	TGTGCCAGCAGCTTAGCGAGGGGTACTGAAGCTTTCTTT
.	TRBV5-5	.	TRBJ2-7	CASSLAGQRAHEQYF	TGTGCCAGCAGCTTGGCCGGCCAACGGGCCCACGAGCAGTACTTC
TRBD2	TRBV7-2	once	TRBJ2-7	CASTPSGTNEQYF	TGTGCCAGCACCCCTTCAGGGACTAACGAGCAGTACTTC
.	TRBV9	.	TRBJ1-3	CASSVADSGNTIYF	TGTGCCAGCAGCGTAGCGGACTCTGGAAACACCATATATTTT
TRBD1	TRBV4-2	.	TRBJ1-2	CASSRPGQGTRGYTF	TGTGCCAGCAGCCGCCCCGGACAGGGAACGCGTGGCTACACCTTC
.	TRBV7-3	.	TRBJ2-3	CASSPNGRTGEWGTDTQYF	TGTGCCAGCAGCCCTAATGGGCGGACCGGAGAATGGGGCACAGATACGCAGTATTTT
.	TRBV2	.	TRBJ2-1	CASSPWGDEQFF	TGTGCCAGCAGTCCCTGGGGGGATGAGCAGTTCTTC
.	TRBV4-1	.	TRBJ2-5	CASSQDRPTCLETQYF	TGCGCCAGCAGCCAAGATCGGCCAACCTGTCTAGAGACCCAGTACTTC
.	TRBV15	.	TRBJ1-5	CATSGVHHHQPQHF	TGTGCCACCAGCGGAGTCCACCACCATCAGCCCCAGCATTTT
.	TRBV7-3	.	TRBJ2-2	CASSLTTGELFF	TGTGCCAGCAGCTTAACCACCGGGGAGCTGTTTTTT
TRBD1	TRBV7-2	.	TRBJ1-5	CASSQGAVNQPQHF	TGTGCCAGCAGCCAGGGGGCAGTCAATCAGCCCCAGCATTTT
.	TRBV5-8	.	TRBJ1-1	CASSWTENTEAFF	TGTGCCAGCAGCTGGACGGAGAACACTGAAGCTTTCTTT
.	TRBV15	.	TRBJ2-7	CATSRDLVGGPGEQYF	TGTGCCACCAGCAGAGATCTCGTGGGTGGGCCGGGGGAGCAGTACTTC
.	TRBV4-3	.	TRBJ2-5	CASSQETKETQYF	TGCGCCAGCAGCCAAGAGACAAAAGAGACCCAGTACTTC
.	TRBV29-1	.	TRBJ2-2	CSARGLVDTGELFF	TGCAGCGCCAGAGGGCTAGTTGACACCGGGGAGCTGTTTTTT
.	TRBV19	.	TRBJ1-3	CASTPEDRGGNTIYF	TGTGCCAGTACCCCGGAGGATCGCGGTGGAAACACCATATATTTT
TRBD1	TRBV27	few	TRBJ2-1	CASSFVTRRTPTGGSEQFF	TGTGCCAGCAGTTTCGTCACCCGCCGCACCCCGACAGGGGGCAGTGAGCAGTTCTTC